A single sample is the source of the 30 T cell receptor beta chains below, sequenced in a study of cytomegalovirus exposure and HLA in healthy donors. The assay was immunoSEQ multiplex PCR, and TCRdb's table has in-frame clones only and misses some. Of 150,000 to 200,000 clones listed, around 84% were seen once; the top ten hold 15% to 20%. The material sequenced was PBMCs. These receptors were obtained from a man between 18 and 35 years old in good health and CMV-seropositive.

The chain employs TRBV9 and TRBJ2-3; 7 nucleotides align to TRBD2. The germline V gene encodes CDR1 SGDLS and CDR2 YYNGEE. The CDR3 is 13 residues long. The V gene end was trimmed by 4 bases and the J gene end by 8 bases; junction bases not matched to a gene: 7. The CDR3 nucleotides are TGTGCCAGCAGCCCACTTTCGGGGGGTACGCAGTATTTT. Translation: CASSPLSGGTQYF.

This clone occurred a few times. The chain has TRBV19 and TRBJ1-2; 9 bases fit TRBD1. The trim removed 5 bases at V and 8 bases at J, leaving 9 bases unmatched. Germline assignment: CDR1 LNHDA and CDR2 SQIVND (reference sequence). The CDR3 consists of 14 residues. The CDR3 coding sequence is TGTGCCAGTAGTGCCCAACAGGGGGCTTGGGGCTACACCTTC. Translated, it gives CASSAQQGAWGYTF.

V gene TRBV5-1 combines with J gene TRBJ2-1, with 9 bases fitting TRBD2. J was trimmed by 5 bases and V by 2 bases; bases with no gene match: 11. The germline CDR1 and CDR2 sequences are SGHRS and YFSETQ. This CDR3 has 17 residues. The CDR3 DNA reads TGCGCCAGCAGCTTCCGGACTGCAGCGGGGGGCAACAATGAGCAGTTCTTC. Its translation is CASSFRTAAGGNNEQFF.

V usage is TRBV6-1 and J usage is TRBJ2-7, with a weak D call TRBD1 (7 bases). This CDR3 contains 16 residues. Germline lookup yields CDR1 MNHNS and CDR2 SASEGT. Trimming removed 0 bases at V and 2 bases at J, with 14 bases between. The CDR3 protein is CASSEAYQGGPYEQYF. The CDR3 DNA follows: TGTGCCAGCAGTGAAGCGTATCAGGGGGGACCCTACGAGCAGTACTTC.

The rearrangement links TRBV19 to TRBJ2-6; D is undetermined. Trimming took off 0 bases at V and 0 bases at J, with 12 bases between the two ends. Germline V gives CDR1 LNHDA, CDR2 SQIVND (reference sequence). CDR3 length: 18 amino acids. CDR3 DNA: TGTGCCAGTAGTATAGACGGAGCAAGCGCCTCTGGGGCCAACGTCCTGACTTTC. The encoded protein is CASSIDGASASGANVLTF. Looking up the rest from reference TRBV19 and TRBJ2-6 gives the full variable domain: DGGITQSPKYLFRKEGQNVTLSCEQNLNHDAMYWYRQDPGQGLRLIYYSQIVNDFQKGDIAEGYSVSREKKESFPLTVTSAQKNPTAFYLCASSIDGASASGANVLTFGAGSRLTVL.

The J gene is TRBJ1-5, the V gene TRBV6-1; weak D call: TRBD1 (6 bases). The germline gives CDR1 MNHNS, CDR2 SASEGT. The V end lost 2 bases, the J end lost 3 bases, and 14 bases lay between the germline ends. The CDR3 sequence is 16 residues long. CDR3 residues: CASSERDRRDNQPQHF. In DNA, the CDR3 is TGTGCCAGCAGTGAACGAGACAGGAGAGACAATCAGCCCCAGCATTTT.

This chain uses TRBV5-1 with TRBJ1-2, with D uncertain. The germline CDR1 and CDR2 sequences are SGHRS and YFSETQ. Trimming pared 0 bases from V and 4 bases from J, leaving 10 bases between. The CDR3 loop spans 14 amino acids. The CDR3 coding sequence is TGCGCCAGCAGCTTGGAGGCCACGGGCTATGGCTACACCTTC. Its protein is CASSLEATGYGYTF.

The V gene is TRBV7-9, the J gene TRBJ2-2, with D uncertain. The CDR3 is 12 amino acids. The V gene's germline CDR1 is SEHNR and CDR2 FQNEAQ (reference sequence). Trimming left V 3 bases short and J 7 bases short, with 6 bases between. The CDR3, as DNA: TGTGCCAGCAGCTTTAGTAGCGGGGAGCTGTTTTTT. Residues: CASSFSSGELFF. Filled out from reference TRBV7-9 and TRBJ2-2, the complete variable domain reads DTGVSQNPRHKITKRGQNVTFRCDPISEHNRLYWYRQTLGQGPEFLTYFQNEAQLEKSRLLSDRFSAERPKGSFSTLEIQRTEQGDSAMYLCASSFSSGELFFGEGSRLTVL.

CDR3 region: CASSLAVRVSAGVNEQFF. The CDR3 nucleotides read TGTGCCAGCAGCTTAGCCGTAAGGGTGAGCGCGGGAGTAAATGAGCAGTTCTTC. This rearrangement joins TRBV7-9 to TRBJ2-1; TRBD2 agrees at 7 bases. CDR1 and CDR2 (germline): SEHNR, FQNEAQ (reference sequence). The trim removed 0 bases at V and 7 bases at J, leaving 15 bases unmatched. This CDR3 contains 18 residues. Using reference TRBV7-9 and TRBJ2-1 for the parts outside the CDR3, the full variable domain is DTGVSQNPRHKITKRGQNVTFRCDPISEHNRLYWYRQTLGQGPEFLTYFQNEAQLEKSRLLSDRFSAERPKGSFSTLEIQRTEQGDSAMYLCASSLAVRVSAGVNEQFFGPGTRLTVL.

This chain joins TRBV7-9 and TRBJ2-2; TRBD1 matches at 7 bases. Unmatched junction bases numbered 3, after V lost 4 bases and J lost 1 base. Per the germline V gene, CDR1 is SEHNR and CDR2 is FQNEAQ (reference sequence). The CDR3 covers 15 residues. CDR3 DNA sequence: TGTGCCAGCAGCTCGTGGACAGGGAACACCGGGGAGCTGTTTTTT. This gives the protein CASSSWTGNTGELFF.

This chain links TRBV27 with TRBJ2-2; TRBD2 agrees at 8 bases. Looked up from germline, CDR1 is MNHEY and CDR2 is SMNVEV (reference sequence). CDR3 length: 17 amino acids. V shed 2 bases and J 6 bases; nucleotides not matched to a gene: 11. CDR3 in amino acids: CASSLGFIGGGSGELFF. CDR3 bases: TGTGCCAGCAGTTTAGGTTTTATCGGCGGGGGGTCCGGGGAGCTGTTTTTT.

This chain links TRBV12-2 with TRBJ1-1; the table's D gene call, TRBD1, was not cross checked with the DNA. TRBV12-2 is designated a pseudogene. The CDR3 sequence is 17 residues long. CDR3 amino acids: CASRLGVPGHTNTEAFF. The CDR3 DNA reads as TGTGCAAGTCGCTTAGGCGTTCCGGGACATACGAACACTGAAGCTTTCTTT.

This chain joins TRBV9 and TRBJ2-7; 12 bases are a match to TRBD1. CDR1 and CDR2 from the germline V gene are SGDLS and YYNGEE. Losses at the gene ends were 3 bases for V and 3 bases for J; bases not matched to a gene: 4. The CDR3 consists of 15 residues. The CDR3 region is CASSAGTGGLYEQYF. In DNA, the CDR3 is TGTGCCAGCAGCGCCGGGACAGGGGGCCTCTACGAGCAGTACTTC.

J is TRBJ1-2 and V is TRBV5-1; possible D gene TRBD1, 6 bases. Per germline, CDR1 SGHRS and CDR2 YFSETQ. The CDR3 has 15 amino acids. With 4 bases removed from V and 5 bases from J, the gap between germline ends came to 18 bases. CDR3 loop: CASSPDGGGGYGYTF. The DNA of the CDR3 is TGCGCCAGCAGCCCTGACGGCGGGGGCGGGTATGGCTACACCTTC.

This clone was counted between two and nine times. The chain combines TRBV30 with TRBJ1-1; D gene unclear. In germline, CDR1 is GTSNPN, CDR2 SVGIG (reference sequence). The CDR3 is 11 residues long. V shed 5 bases and J shed 3 bases, with 7 bases lying between them. For the CDR3, the DNA is TGTGCCTGGTTGAGTGACACTGAAGCTTTCTTT. Translated, it gives CAWLSDTEAFF.

The V and J genes are TRBV5-1 and TRBJ1-6; 7 positions agree with TRBD1. Unmatched junction bases numbered 0, after V lost 0 bases and J lost 3 bases. The CDR3 is made up of 15 amino acids. Germline V lookup: CDR1 SGHRS, CDR2 YFSETQ. The CDR3 region is CASSLGQGYNSPLHF. The CDR3 region has the DNA TGCGCCAGCAGCTTGGGACAGGGCTATAATTCACCCCTCCACTTT.

The chain links TRBV9 to TRBJ1-1, with D possibly matching TRBD1 (5 bases). Germline lookup yields CDR1 SGDLS and CDR2 YYNGEE. The CDR3 runs to 14 residues. Trimming shortened V by 4 bases and J by 2 bases, and 12 bases separated the two germline ends. The CDR3 DNA reads as TGTGCCAGCAGCATCACAGGCGCTAACACTGAAGCTTTCTTT. Protein: CASSITGANTEAFF.

The J gene is TRBJ2-7, the V gene TRBV7-9; no reliable D call. The V gene's germline CDR1 is SEHNR and CDR2 FQNEAQ (reference sequence). The ends were cut back, 5 bases at V and 0 bases at J, with 8 bases in the middle. This CDR3 is 13 amino acids long. The CDR3 DNA follows: TGTGCCAGCAGCCGTACTAACTCCTACGAGCAGTACTTC. Amino acid sequence: CASSRTNSYEQYF.

This chain uses TRBV5-1 with TRBJ1-2; 8 bases line up with TRBD1. J was trimmed by 6 bases and V by 6 bases; bases with no gene match: 10. The CDR3 extends over 14 amino acids. Germline-derived CDR1 and CDR2 are SGHRS and YFSETQ. The CDR3 here is CASTETGAQNGYTF. The CDR3, as DNA: TGCGCCAGCACGGAGACAGGGGCGCAGAATGGCTACACCTTC.

The chain employs TRBV6-1 and TRBJ2-7, with TRBD1 matching over 10 bases. The trim removed 1 base at V and 3 bases at J, leaving 0 bases unmatched. The CDR3 totals 14 residues. Germline V gene lookup returns CDR1 MNHNS and CDR2 SASEGT. CDR3 nucleotide sequence: TGTGCCAGCAGTGAAGGGACAGGGGGCTACGAGCAGTACTTC. It is translated as CASSEGTGGYEQYF.

This clone was observed a handful of times. The J gene is TRBJ2-7, the V gene TRBV5-1; D is perhaps TRBD1 (6 bases). The CDR3 consists of 13 residues. V lost 3 bases and J lost 7, with 14 bases in between. Germline-derived CDR1 and CDR2 are SGHRS and YFSETQ. CDR3 residues: CASSYPDSLEQYF. The CDR3 nucleotides are TGCGCCAGCAGCTATCCGGACAGTTTAGAGCAGTACTTC. The complete variable domain, with remaining parts taken from reference TRBV5-1 and TRBJ2-7, reads KAGVTQTPRYLIKTRGQQVTLSCSPISGHRSVSWYQQTPGQGLQFLFEYFSETQRNKGNFPGRFSGRQFSNSRSEMNVSTLELGDSALYLCASSYPDSLEQYFGPGTRLTVT.

This clone was recorded only once. This chain connects TRBV2 to TRBJ2-7; 7 positions agree with TRBD2. This CDR3 has 15 residues. V lost 0 bases and J lost 3; bases outside the gene matches: 5. Germline loops: CDR1 SNHLY, CDR2 FYNNEI. The CDR3 DNA sequence: TGTGCCAGCAGTGAAGCGATCGCTAGCGGCTACGAGCAGTACTTC. It codes for CASSEAIASGYEQYF.

The chain couples TRBV28 to TRBJ1-5; D is perhaps TRBD1 (5 bases). This CDR3 region has 12 residues. From germline, CDR1 is MDHEN and CDR2 SYDVKM. The V end lost 7 bases, the J end lost 3 bases, and 7 bases lay between the germline ends. CDR3 amino acids: CASMGPNQPQHF. The CDR3 DNA sequence: TGTGCCAGCATGGGGCCCAATCAGCCCCAGCATTTT. The whole variable domain, filled in from reference TRBV28 and TRBJ1-5, reads DVKVTQSSRYLVKRTGEKVFLECVQDMDHENMFWYRQDPGLGLRLIYFSYDVKMKEKGDIPEGYSVSREKKERFSLILESASTNQTSMYLCASMGPNQPQHFGDGTRLSIL.

This clone was counted once. The CDR3 region is CAWSTGRYEQYF. In DNA, the CDR3 is TGTGCCTGGAGTACAGGCCGCTACGAGCAGTACTTC. J is TRBJ2-7 and V is TRBV30, with D possibly matching TRBD1 (5 bases). Trimming removed 2 bases from V and 3 bases from J, with 8 bases in between. The CDR3 runs to 12 residues. Germline assignment: CDR1 GTSNPN and CDR2 SVGIG (reference sequence).

The chain couples TRBV5-4 to TRBJ1-5, with D possibly matching TRBD1 (5 bases). Trimming removed 0 bases from V and 6 bases from J, with 10 bases in between. The CDR3 length is 14 residues. In germline, CDR1 is SGHNT, CDR2 YYREEE (reference sequence). The CDR3 region is CASSLDQGTQPQHF. The CDR3 DNA reads as TGTGCCAGCAGCTTGGATCAGGGAACTCAGCCCCAGCATTTT.

V is TRBV5-4 and J is TRBJ2-4; possible D gene TRBD2, 6 bases. The germline V gene encodes CDR1 SGHNT and CDR2 YYREEE (reference sequence). The CDR3 is 13 residues long. The ends were cut back, 3 bases at V and 8 bases at J, with 12 bases in the middle. CDR3 sequence: CASSSEEGYIQYF. CDR3 DNA sequence: TGTGCCAGCAGCTCGGAGGAGGGGTACATTCAGTACTTC.

The V and J genes are TRBV13 and TRBJ1-4; D unclear. The CDR3 covers 15 residues. Germline CDR1 is PRHDT and CDR2 is FYEKMQ (reference sequence). Trimming took off 5 bases at V and 8 bases at J, with 18 bases between the two ends. CDR3 bases: TGTGCCAGCAGCGACCTGCCTAGGTCTGGGGAAAAACTGTTTTTT. This sequence encodes CASSDLPRSGEKLFF.

The chain employs TRBV2 and TRBJ1-1; TRBD1 is a possible D gene (6 bases). This CDR3 is built from 16 residues. The V gene's germline CDR1 is SNHLY and CDR2 FYNNEI. The V and J ends lost 6 bases and 3 bases respectively, with 20 bases between them. The CDR3 loop reads CASSRGLGGPDTEAFF. In DNA, the CDR3 is TGTGCCAGCAGCCGGGGGCTGGGGGGGCCCGACACTGAAGCTTTCTTT.

The gene calls are TRBV29-1 and TRBJ2-7; D is undetermined. The CDR3 loop spans 12 amino acids. Germline V gene lookup returns CDR1 SQVTM and CDR2 ANQGSEA. V lost 2 bases to trimming and J lost 2 bases, with 7 bases between them. The CDR3 here is CSVETEAYEQYF. CDR3 bases: TGCAGCGTTGAAACAGAAGCCTACGAGCAGTACTTC.

The chain combines TRBV2 with TRBJ1-2, with 9 nucleotides matching TRBD1. The ends lost 6 bases at V and 0 bases at J; junction bases unmatched: 5. Per the germline V gene, CDR1 is SNHLY and CDR2 is FYNNEI. CDR3 length: 15 residues. The CDR3 is CASRGQGVTNYGYTF. The CDR3 bases are TGTGCCAGCAGGGGACAGGGAGTGACTAACTATGGCTACACCTTC.